The 20 T cell receptor beta chains listed next were all sequenced from one sample in a study of early T cells in non-severe SARS-CoV-2 infection. TCRdb passed the 5' RACE reads through MiXCR, listing each CDR3 protein once. Of under 90,000 distinct CDR3 sequences listed, less than 15% are singletons. The sequencing sample was made of whole blood. The receptor set was obtained from an adult who was a healthcare worker with PCR-confirmed SARS-CoV-2 infection or an uninfected control (not recorded which).

This clonotype has a count of ten or more. V is TRBV5-1 and J is TRBJ1-6, with D perhaps TRBD1 (5 bases). Trimming pared 0 bases from V and 8 bases from J, leaving 12 bases between. The CDR3 spans 15 residues. Germline lookup yields CDR1 SGHRS and CDR2 YFSETQ. In DNA, the CDR3 is TGCGCCAGCAGCTTGGCGGGACGGACCTATTCACCCCTCCACTTT. Its translation: CASSLAGRTYSPLHF.

This clonotype occurred a few times. The V gene is TRBV6-4, the J gene TRBJ2-7; either TRBD1 or TRBD2 may fit D (5 bases each). This CDR3 spans 12 amino acids. CDR1 is MRHNA and CDR2 is SNTAGT in the germline V gene. V dropped 9 bases and J dropped 2 bases, with 11 bases sitting between them. The CDR3 coding sequence is TGTGCCAGGGGACCCCACCCCTACGAGCAGTACTTC. Translated: CARGPHPYEQYF.

The gene calls are TRBV6-5 and TRBJ2-3; 9 nucleotides agree with TRBD1. The J segment lost 2 bases and the V segment lost 6 bases, leaving 9 bases of the junction unmatched. CDR1 MNHEY and CDR2 SVGAGI come from the germline V gene. This CDR3 is built from 16 residues. CDR3 in DNA: TGTGCCAGCAGCCGTCCGGGACAGGGTGTCACAGATACGCAGTATTTT. This encodes CASSRPGQGVTDTQYF.

This clonotype was observed a handful of times. In DNA form, the CDR3 reads TGCAGCGTTGAAGGCCCCGGGATCACATTTCCCCAGTACTTC. This sequence encodes CSVEGPGITFPQYF. This chain joins TRBV29-1 and TRBJ2-5; D may be TRBD2 (5 bases). Trimming shortened V by 1 base and J by 9 bases, and 18 bases separated the two germline ends. Germline V gives CDR1 SQVTM, CDR2 ANQGSEA. The CDR3 covers 14 residues. Full variable domain (outside the CDR3, taken from reference TRBV29-1 and TRBJ2-5): SAVISQKPSRDICQRGTSLTIQCQVDSQVTMMFWYRQQPGQSLTLIATANQGSEATYESGFVIDKFPISRPNLTFSTLTVSNMSPEDSSIYLCSVEGPGITFPQYFGPGTRLLVL.

The sample holds a few counts of this clonotype. V usage is TRBV20-1 and J usage is TRBJ2-1; 11 nucleotides match TRBD2. The CDR3 runs to 14 residues. Germline trimming cut 4 bases from V and 6 bases from J; bases unmatched to any gene: 5. CDR1 and CDR2 from the germline V gene are DFQATT and SNEGSKA (reference sequence). The CDR3 is CSAILAGVLNEQFF. The CDR3 DNA reads TGCAGTGCTATACTAGCGGGGGTCCTCAATGAGCAGTTCTTC.

The chain carries TRBV20-1 and TRBJ1-4; a weak D match, TRBD1 (6 bases). Germline V gives CDR1 DFQATT, CDR2 SNEGSKA (reference sequence). The CDR3 totals 14 residues. Trimming took off 1 base at V and 5 bases at J, with 11 bases between the two ends. The CDR3 bases are TGCAGTGCTAGAGGGGGGGCTTGGAATGAAAAACTGTTTTTT. This encodes CSARGGAWNEKLFF.

This clonotype was seen only a few times. The chain couples TRBV15 to TRBJ1-2; D unclear. The CDR3 is 15 residues long. The V gene's germline CDR1 is LNHNV and CDR2 YYDKDF (reference sequence). Trimming removed 3 bases from V and 0 bases from J, with 11 bases in between. Written as DNA, the CDR3 is TGTGCCACCAGCAGGGAAGGGAATCCTAACTATGGCTACACCTTC. It codes for CATSREGNPNYGYTF.

The genes are TRBV6-5 and TRBJ1-2; TRBD1 might be the D (5 bases). Deletions cut 2 bases from V and 8 bases from J, with 12 bases between. Germline V lookup: CDR1 MNHEY, CDR2 SVGAGI. The length of the CDR3 is 13 residues. This chain's CDR3 is CASSYGREEGYTF. The CDR3 DNA is TGTGCCAGCAGTTACGGCAGGGAGGAAGGCTACACCTTC.

This clonotype was observed at least ten times. This chain connects TRBV7-9 to TRBJ1-2, with D uncertain. CDR3 length: 13 residues. Trimming pared 2 bases from V and 2 bases from J, leaving 6 bases between. Per the germline V gene, CDR1 is SEHNR and CDR2 is FQNEAQ (reference sequence). CDR3 sequence reads: CASSLSENYGYTF. For the CDR3, the DNA is TGTGCCAGCAGCTTATCCGAGAACTATGGCTACACCTTC.

This clonotype was counted a few times. The chain employs TRBV14 and TRBJ1-1; 8 bases match TRBD1. Germline loops: CDR1 SGHDN, CDR2 FVKESK. The CDR3 has 14 amino acids. Trimming cost V 3 bases and J 5 bases; bases outside gene matches: 5. The CDR3 reads CASSHRGLATEAFF. DNA for the CDR3: TGTGCCAGCAGCCACAGGGGGCTGGCGACTGAAGCTTTCTTT.

This clonotype was seen a handful of times. V gene TRBV28 combines with J gene TRBJ2-1, with 7 nucleotides matching TRBD1. CDR3 length: 14 residues. V gave up 1 base and J gave up 13 bases; unmatched junction bases: 10. Germline V lookup: CDR1 MDHEN, CDR2 SYDVKM. CDR3 amino acids: CASSLSFAGGSQFF. The CDR3 region has the DNA TGTGCCAGCAGTTTATCGTTTGCAGGGGGATCTCAGTTCTTC.

The table lists this clonotype with a few counts. The rearrangement links TRBV4-2 to TRBJ1-6; 7 bases align to TRBD1. The CDR3 runs to 16 residues. Losses at the gene ends were 0 bases for V and 7 bases for J; bases not matched to a gene: 6. CDR1 LGHNA and CDR2 YNFKEQ come from the germline V gene. The CDR3, as DNA: TGTGCCAGCAGCCAAGATGAGGGGGCAAGGAATTCACCCCTCCACTTT. Residues: CASSQDEGARNSPLHF.

This clonotype turned up a few times. Mismatch with germline at one junction end may stem from a read error. The gene calls are TRBV5-1 and TRBJ1-3; D gene uncertain. Germline CDR1 reads SGHRS; CDR2 reads YFSETQ. The CDR3 covers 16 residues. The CDR3 bases are TGCGCCAGCAGTTTGGAACAAACAAACTCTGAAAACACCATATATTTT. It encodes CASSLEQTNSENTIYF.

This clonotype came up many times. V is TRBV11-2 and J is TRBJ2-3; no definite D call. Germline V gene data show CDR1 as SGHAT and CDR2 as FQNNGV. The length of the CDR3 is 16 residues. The ends were cut back, 2 bases at V and 5 bases at J, with 17 bases in the middle. The DNA for the CDR3 is TGTGCCAGCAGCTTATATGCGTCTCCTAGGCTAGATACGCAGTATTTT. Translation: CASSLYASPRLDTQYF.

This clonotype was observed a handful of times. This rearrangement joins TRBV15 to TRBJ2-5; TRBD1 is a possible D gene (6 bases). The CDR3 has 15 amino acids. Trimming took off 0 bases at V and 0 bases at J, with 8 bases between the two ends. Germline V gene lookup returns CDR1 LNHNV and CDR2 YYDKDF (reference sequence). This CDR3 reads CATSRDGQHQETQYF. The CDR3 nucleotides read TGTGCCACCAGCAGAGACGGACAGCACCAAGAGACCCAGTACTTC. Based on the CDR3 plus reference TRBV15 and TRBJ2-5, the full variable domain is DAMVIQNPRYQVTQFGKPVTLSCSQTLNHNVMYWYQQKSSQAPKLLFHYYDKDFNNEADTPDNFQSRRPNTSFCFLDIRSPGLGDTAMYLCATSRDGQHQETQYFGPGTRLLVL.

The chain links TRBV7-2 to TRBJ2-7; D is undetermined. This CDR3 contains 14 residues. The V end was cut by 2 bases, the J end by 4 bases, with 12 bases between. Germline-derived CDR1 and CDR2 are SGHTA and FQGNSA. The CDR3 region has the DNA TGTGCCAGCAGCTTACTAAGCCTTGGGTACGAGCAGTACTTC. It is translated as CASSLLSLGYEQYF. Full variable domain (missing parts from reference TRBV7-2 and TRBJ2-7): GAGVSQSPSNKVTEKGKDVELRCDPISGHTALYWYRQSLGQGLEFLIYFQGNSAPDKSGLPSDRFSAERTGGSVSTLTIQRTQQEDSAVYLCASSLLSLGYEQYFGPGTRLTVT.

The gene calls are TRBV28 and TRBJ2-1; TRBD2 agrees at 9 bases. Germline assignment: CDR1 MDHEN and CDR2 SYDVKM. The CDR3 consists of 15 residues. The V segment lost 2 bases and the J segment 6 bases; nucleotides outside the gene matches: 5. CDR3 region: CASSLAGGRINEQFF. Written as DNA, the CDR3 is TGTGCCAGCAGTTTAGCGGGGGGGCGTATCAATGAGCAGTTCTTC.

The CDR3 DNA follows: TGTGCCAGCATCCTGGACATATTAAATTCACCCCTCCACTTT. Translating gives CASILDILNSPLHF. This chain connects TRBV28 to TRBJ1-6; TRBD1 is a possible D gene (5 bases). CDR3 length: 14 residues. Germline V lookup: CDR1 MDHEN, CDR2 SYDVKM. With 7 bases removed from V and 7 bases from J, the gap between germline ends came to 14 bases.

The chain combines TRBV28 with TRBJ2-3; no clear D gene. The V gene lost 6 bases and the J gene lost 6 bases, with 7 bases spanning the gap. CDR1 is MDHEN, CDR2 SYDVKM, per germline. This CDR3 is built from 11 residues. The chain's CDR3 is CASSLMDTQYF. The CDR3, as DNA: TGTGCCAGCAGCCTGATGGATACGCAGTATTTT.

The V gene is TRBV7-6, the J gene TRBJ2-5; TRBD1 matches at 7 bases. Germline-derived CDR1 and CDR2 are SGHVS and FNYEAQ. The V gene end was trimmed by 1 base and the J gene end by 1 base; junction bases not matched to a gene: 6. The CDR3 contains 16 residues. The CDR3 DNA reads TGTGCCAGCAGCTTAGTAGGGGGCGAACTCCAAGAGACCCAGTACTTC. As protein: CASSLVGGELQETQYF.